This T cell receptor (beta chain) was sequenced during a study of T cell changes during pregnancy in multiple sclerosis. Assay used: immunoSEQ multiplex PCR; TCRdb lists only in-frame clones, some missing. The sample has more than 50,000 clones, more than 75% seen once. This CDR3 comprises 13 residues. V was clipped by 3 bases and J by 5 bases; unmatched bases: 2. Germline assignment: CDR1 SGHTA and CDR2 FQGNSA. This receptor was taken from a female donor in good health, enrolled as a control in a pregnancy study. The chain links TRBV7-2 to TRBJ2-5, with 8 bases aligning to TRBD1. Sequenced material: peripheral blood, taken in the first trimester of pregnancy. The CDR3 protein is CASSFRTGETQYF. CDR3 nucleotides: TGTGCCAGCAGCTTCCGGACAGGGGAGACCCAGTACTTC.